This T cell receptor (beta chain) was documented in a study of neoadjuvant nivolumab and ipilimumab in lung cancer. The study, taken as a whole, reports: Pathologic regression was not significantly tied to TCR clonality.

Assay: immunoSEQ multiplex PCR; the TCRdb copy retains only in-frame clones and omits some. The table records about 25,000 clones, roughly four fifths of them present only once. From germline, CDR1 is SEHNR and CDR2 FQNEAQ (reference sequence). This CDR3 region has 17 residues. Germline trimming cut 0 bases from V and 5 bases from J; bases unmatched to any gene: 10. To note about this clone: Antigen unknown.

The source material was tumor tissue, sampled after neoadjuvant nivolumab, alone or with ipilimumab, at or shortly before surgery. The chain joins TRBV7-9 to TRBJ2-1, with 7 bases fitting TRBD2. The TCR sequence derives from an adult with non-small cell lung cancer. CDR3 loop: CASSLARRSGTDNEQFF. DNA of the CDR3: TGTGCCAGCAGCTTAGCGAGGAGAAGCGGGACCGACAATGAGCAGTTCTTC.